This TCR beta chain was identified in a study of regulatory T cells in long-lasting Graves disease. General study points: Favoring TRBV28, TRBJ1-2 and TRBJ2-5 was a feature seen in persistent disease. TCR diversity was lower in persistent than newly diagnosed Graves' disease.

Building of the TCR beta libraries involved iRepertoire HTBI primers and Arm-PCR of CDR3 regions. Each CDR3 protein is one row after TCRdb ran MiXCR on the multiplex PCR reads. The sample has approximately 480,000 distinct CDR3 sequences, around 15% seen once. This CDR3 is built from 17 residues. V dropped 4 bases and J dropped 3; count of bases not matched to a gene: 12. Germline CDR1 is SGHDN and CDR2 is FVKESK. On this clonotype: Its antigen is not known.

The time point: newly diagnosed GD, antithyroid drugs for less than 3 months. PBMC RNA was the source of the TCR library. The same sample was also used in a study of T cells in Graves' hyperthyroidism and ophthalmopathy. From that study: Researchers ran a first-round RT-PCR on the TCR CDR3 using the HTBI primer set.

This clonotype was sampled from a man in his forties with Graves disease. This specimen was peripheral blood mononuclear cells (PBMCs), taken at new diagnosis, from a patient treated with antithyroid drugs. J is TRBJ1-2 and V is TRBV14; 9 nucleotides match TRBD1. CDR3 loop: CASSLESGTGIYYGYTF. The DNA of the CDR3 is TGTGCCAGCAGCCTCGAATCCGGGACAGGGATTTACTATGGCTACACCTTC.